These T cell receptor beta chains were read from a single sample in a study of memory CD4+ T cells and cytomegalovirus serostatus. Measured with immunoSEQ multiplex PCR; TCRdb has only the in-frame clones, and not every one. The table includes nearly 50,000 clones, around 78% detected once. Material for sequencing was memory CD4+ T cells from blood. Receptors originate from an adult in good health and CMV-seronegative. CDR3s include the opening cysteine and the closing phenylalanine or tryptophan. Only some rows state a clone size, as once, few, many or a class for expanded clones.

j_gene	v_gene	abundance	CDR3aa
TRBJ2-5	TRBV5-4	.	CASSLKTGGGVETQYF
TRBJ1-5	TRBV27	.	CASSLYSPAARDRHQPQHF
TRBJ1-2	TRBV30	.	CAWTGDPNYGYTF
TRBJ2-7	TRBV6-1	.	CASSEAGTLSYEQYF
TRBJ2-3	TRBV10-1	few	CASSGYSTDTQYF
TRBJ2-7	TRBV4-1	.	CASSQDWVRREGLWFPYEQYF
TRBJ2-3	TRBV5-1	once	CASSFQGDADTQYF
TRBJ2-7	TRBV5-1	.	CASSRDRGSSYEQYF
TRBJ2-1	TRBV6-5	.	CASSPQGLPGDEQFF
TRBJ1-2	TRBV6-6	.	CASSYGTGSGYTF
TRBJ1-2	TRBV19	.	CASSIWGSYGYTF
TRBJ2-2	TRBV27	.	CASRRIGLAGETGELFF
TRBJ2-2	TRBV14	.	CASSQVAGRTRTGELFF
TRBJ1-1	TRBV4-2	few	CASSQEWGRPTEAFF
TRBJ1-1	TRBV15	.	CATSRERRNTEAFF
TRBJ2-5	TRBV5-6	.	CASSPGWGQGAEETQYF
TRBJ2-3	TRBV28	.	CVSRAHGPLDTQYF
TRBJ1-5	TRBV2	.	CATRWGTSNQPQHF
TRBJ2-3	TRBV19	.	CASRRGLASDTQYF
TRBJ1-5	TRBV30	.	CAWSVRGGQPQHF
TRBJ1-6	TRBV6-5	.	CASSRGDSPLHF
TRBJ1-3	TRBV5-4	.	CASSLSPTASLGNTIYF
TRBJ2-7	TRBV27	.	CASRWQGDSYEQYF
TRBJ2-7	TRBV27	.	CANARGYEQYF
TRBJ2-7	TRBV13	.	CASSRQGVSSYEQYF
TRBJ2-7	TRBV6-1	.	CASSETGTGAPLTYEQYF
TRBJ1-4	TRBV5-1	few	CASSPRDSLHEKLFF
TRBJ2-7	TRBV2	.	CASSPLAGAYEQYF
TRBJ2-7	TRBV7-9	.	CASSFPGTGNYEQYF
TRBJ2-1	TRBV5-1	once	CASREKAGVVYNEQFF
TRBJ2-3	TRBV25-1	.	CASSDSGGSNDTQYF
TRBJ1-2	TRBV18	few	CASSHGQGALYGYTF
TRBJ1-1	TRBV4-1	few	CASSQDRLWAEAFF
TRBJ2-1	TRBV6-1	.	CASGLAGGQGEQFF
TRBJ1-4	TRBV19	.	CATTQGGSGEKLFF
TRBJ1-6	TRBV27	few	CASSFSSISYNSPLHF
TRBJ2-1	TRBV29-1	.	CSVSGGGAYNEQFF
TRBJ2-7	TRBV19	once	CASSHHSRSYEQYF
TRBJ2-7	TRBV5-6	medium-sized	CASSVTGGKVYEQYF
TRBJ2-5	TRBV20-1	few	CSAGTQETQYF
TRBJ2-7	TRBV9	.	CASSVGGAGAEGQYF
TRBJ1-3	TRBV11-2	.	CASSLRISGNTIYF
TRBJ1-1	TRBV18	.	CASWGRGRPANTEAFF
TRBJ1-4	TRBV5-4	.	CASSPVATNEKLFF
TRBJ2-7	TRBV10-1	once	CASSVNPTGDEQYF
TRBJ1-1	TRBV4-1	.	CASKRGGSTEAFF
TRBJ2-1	TRBV6-6	few	CASRRTSGINEQFF
TRBJ2-7	TRBV25-1	few	CASSVDRVGYEQYF
TRBJ2-5	TRBV9	.	CASSVVDGGARETQYF
TRBJ2-2	TRBV11-3	.	CASSRDRANTGELFF